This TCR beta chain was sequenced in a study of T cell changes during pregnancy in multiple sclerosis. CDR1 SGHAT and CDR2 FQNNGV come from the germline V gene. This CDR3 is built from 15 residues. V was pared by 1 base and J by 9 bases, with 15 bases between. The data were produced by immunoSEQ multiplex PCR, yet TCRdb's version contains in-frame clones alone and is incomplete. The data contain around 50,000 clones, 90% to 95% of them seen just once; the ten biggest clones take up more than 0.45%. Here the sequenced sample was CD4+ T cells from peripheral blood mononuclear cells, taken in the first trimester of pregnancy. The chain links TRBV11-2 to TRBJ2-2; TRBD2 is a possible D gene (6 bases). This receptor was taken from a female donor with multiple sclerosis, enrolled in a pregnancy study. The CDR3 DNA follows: TGTGCCAGCAGCTTAGTGGGACTTTCTATACGGGAGCTGTTTTTT. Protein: CASSLVGLSIRELFF.